These T cell receptor beta chains were read from a single sample in a study of control samples from healthy donors and cancer patients. Assay: immunoSEQ multiplex PCR; the TCRdb copy retains only in-frame clones and omits some. The sample has about 86,000 clones, about 88% seen once; the top ten hold over 8.5%. The sequenced sample was PBMCs. Receptors originate from a woman between 45 and 65 years old with colorectal cancer. The CDR3 runs from the conserved cysteine through the conserved F or W. Fields, in order: D gene, J gene, CDR3 length, V gene, clone size, CDR3 protein, CDR3 DNA. D genes are given only for firm matches. Clone size is stated in some rows and not others, as once, few, many or a class when expanded.

>TRBD1|TRBJ1-2|14|TRBV10-3|.
CAISEGQGGYGYTF
TGTGCCATCAGTGAGGGACAGGGAGGATATGGCTACACCTTC
>TRBD1|TRBJ1-1|14|TRBV7-9|.
CASSLGQGHTEAFF
TGTGCCAGCAGCCTGGGACAGGGACACACTGAAGCTTTCTTT
>.|TRBJ2-3|17|TRBV3-1/TRBV3-2|.
CASSQEATAPYTDTQYF
TGTGCCAGCAGCCAAGAAGCGACAGCTCCATACACAGATACGCAGTATTTT
>.|TRBJ2-3|16|TRBV3-1/TRBV3-2|.
CASSQGLGGGTDTQYF
TGTGCCAGCAGCCAGGGGTTAGGGGGGGGCACAGATACGCAGTATTTT
>TRBD1|TRBJ1-2|14|TRBV18|.
CASSSGQLSYGYTF
TGTGCCAGCTCATCGGGACAGCTGAGCTATGGCTACACCTTC
>.|TRBJ2-2|13|TRBV7-2|.
CASEQGNTGELFF
TGTGCCAGCGAACAGGGCAACACCGGGGAGCTGTTTTTT
>TRBD1|TRBJ1-1|14|TRBV7-2|.
CASSLRQGDAEAFF
TGTGCCAGCAGCTTAAGGCAGGGGGACGCTGAAGCTTTCTTT
>.|TRBJ2-5|11|TRBV30|.
CVRGAGETQYF
TGTGTTCGGGGGGCAGGGGAGACCCAGTACTTC
>.|TRBJ2-2|15|TRBV6-5|.
CASSRDPWNTGELFF
TGTGCCAGCAGCAGGGACCCCTGGAACACCGGGGAGCTGTTTTTT
>TRBD1|TRBJ1-1|14|TRBV6-6|.
CASSTGQVPGEAFF
TGTGCCAGCAGTACAGGACAGGTTCCGGGGGAAGCTTTCTTT
>.|TRBJ1-2|11|TRBV14|once
CASSQNFGYTF
TGTGCCAGCAGCCAAAATTTTGGCTACACCTTC
>.|TRBJ1-1|13|TRBV29-1|once
CSASSGGGSEAFF
TGCAGCGCCTCCTCGGGGGGTGGGTCTGAAGCTTTCTTT
>.|TRBJ1-3|17|TRBV9|.
CASSVGPGPTSGNTIYF
TGTGCCAGCAGCGTAGGACCGGGCCCGACCTCTGGAAACACCATATATTTT
>TRBD2|TRBJ2-1|17|TRBV7-8|.
CASSLTSGGASYNEQFF
TGTGCCAGCAGCCTGACTAGCGGGGGGGCTTCTTACAATGAGCAGTTCTTC
>TRBD1|TRBJ1-2|16|TRBV19|.
CASSPTGRTGGQGYTF
TGTGCCAGTAGCCCGACTGGGCGGACAGGGGGCCAGGGCTACACCTTC
>TRBD2|TRBJ2-3|16|TRBV9|.
CASSVESGGWADTQYF
TGTGCCAGCAGCGTAGAAAGCGGGGGATGGGCAGATACGCAGTATTTT
>.|TRBJ1-6|15|TRBV5-8|.
CASSLIAGRNSPLHF
TGTGCCAGCAGCCTCATTGCGGGGCGCAATTCACCCCTCCACTTT
>TRBD1|TRBJ1-2|15|TRBV6-5|.
CASSYSGQVNYGYTF
TGTGCCAGCAGTTACTCGGGACAGGTGAACTATGGCTACACCTTC
>.|TRBJ2-3|17|TRBV5-1|.
CASSPLGIAPSTDTQYF
TGCGCCAGCAGCCCACTAGGGATAGCGCCTAGCACAGATACGCAGTATTTT
>.|TRBJ2-1|16|TRBV4-3|.
CASSQEVRGSYNEQFF
TGCGCCAGCAGCCAAGAGGTCCGGGGTTCCTACAATGAGCAGTTCTTC
>.|TRBJ1-4|15|TRBV5-1|.
CASSSDGAPNEKLFF
TGCGCCAGCAGCTCGGACGGGGCGCCTAATGAAAAACTGTTTTTT
>TRBD2|TRBJ2-3|16|TRBV5-6|few
CASSLGLAGKTDTQYF
TGTGCCAGCAGCCTGGGACTAGCGGGCAAAACAGATACGCAGTATTTT
>.|TRBJ1-5|18|TRBV3-1/TRBV3-2|.
CASSQSALGLGGNQPQHF
TGTGCCAGCAGCCAAAGTGCTCTCGGCCTGGGAGGCAATCAGCCCCAGCATTTT
>.|TRBJ2-1|13|TRBV5-5|.
CASSSQMDNEQFF
TGTGCCAGCAGCTCCCAAATGGACAATGAGCAGTTCTTC
>.|TRBJ1-2|17|TRBV10-3|.
CAISAVGGEGWGYGYTF
TGTGCCATCAGTGCAGTCGGAGGGGAAGGGTGGGGCTATGGCTACACCTTC
>.|TRBJ1-2|13|TRBV10-1|.
CASSATDNYGYTF
TGCGCCAGCAGTGCTACGGATAACTATGGCTACACCTTC
>.|TRBJ2-5|13|TRBV30|.
CAWSRDTKETQYF
TGTGCCTGGAGCAGGGACACAAAAGAGACCCAGTACTTC
>.|TRBJ2-3|16|TRBV3-1/TRBV3-2|.
CASRRRRGGRSDTQYF
TGTGCCAGCAGACGTAGAAGGGGGGGGCGGTCAGATACGCAGTATTTT
>TRBD1|TRBJ1-3|16|TRBV5-4|.
CASRRKTGGSGNTIYF
TGTGCCAGCAGGAGAAAGACAGGGGGTTCTGGAAACACCATATATTTT
>.|TRBJ2-6|15|TRBV5-6|once
CASSLGIPGANVLTF
TGTGCCAGCAGCTTGGGGATCCCTGGGGCCAACGTCCTGACTTTC
>.|TRBJ1-2|13|TRBV6-6|.
CASSSTGQEGYTF
TGTGCCAGCAGTTCAACGGGACAAGAGGGCTACACCTTC
>TRBD2|TRBJ2-3|16|TRBV7-3|.
CASSLRGAGVTDTQYF
TGTGCCAGCAGCTTGCGGGGAGCGGGGGTTACAGATACGCAGTATTTT
>.|TRBJ1-2|13|TRBV19|.
CATSTGSNYGYTF
TGTGCCACGAGCACGGGATCTAACTATGGCTACACCTTC
>.|TRBJ1-1|13|TRBV27|.
CASSTDRGTEAFF
TGTGCCAGCAGTACGGACCGGGGCACTGAAGCTTTCTTT
>.|TRBJ1-5|12|TRBV20-1|.
CSASNGIKPQHF
TGCAGTGCTAGTAACGGAATCAAGCCCCAGCATTTT
>.|TRBJ1-1|13|TRBV2|.
CASSSQGPAEAFF
TGTGCCAGCAGTTCACAGGGACCGGCTGAAGCTTTCTTT
>.|TRBJ2-5|12|TRBV19|.
CASSSGVETQYF
TGTGCCAGTAGTAGCGGAGTGGAGACCCAGTACTTC
>.|TRBJ2-2|14|TRBV6-2/TRBV6-3|.
CASSSQVNTGELFF
TGTGCCAGCAGTTCCCAGGTTAACACCGGGGAGCTGTTTTTT
>.|TRBJ1-2|15|TRBV19|.
CASSILPGAAYGYTF
TGTGCCAGTAGTATACTCCCTGGGGCGGCCTATGGCTACACCTTC
>.|TRBJ1-1|15|TRBV24-1|.
CATRPSAGAGTEAFF
TGTGCCACCAGACCCTCCGCGGGGGCTGGGACTGAAGCTTTCTTT
>.|TRBJ2-5|11|TRBV20-1|.
CSASGQETQYF
TGCAGTGCTAGTGGTCAAGAGACCCAGTACTTC
>.|TRBJ2-3|14|TRBV5-1|.
CASSFGSASDTQYF
TGCGCCAGCAGCTTCGGGAGCGCCTCAGATACGCAGTATTTT
>.|TRBJ1-2|14|TRBV10-3|once
CAISESGQAYGYTF
TGTGCCATCAGTGAGTCAGGTCAGGCATATGGCTACACCTTC
>.|TRBJ1-2|12|TRBV12-3/TRBV12-4|.
CASGRASYGYTF
TGTGCCAGCGGTCGGGCCTCCTATGGCTACACCTTC
>TRBD1|TRBJ1-2|13|TRBV6-4|.
CASSVRTGDGYTF
TGTGCCAGCAGTGTGAGGACAGGGGATGGCTACACCTTC
>.|TRBJ2-3|14|TRBV5-1|once
CASSRESITDTQYF
TGCGCCAGCAGCCGGGAGTCCATCACAGATACGCAGTATTTT
>.|TRBJ1-1|15|TRBV5-6|.
CASSFFSRGYDEAFF
TGTGCCAGCAGCTTTTTTTCTAGGGGATACGATGAAGCTTTCTTT
>TRBD1|TRBJ1-2|16|TRBV4-1|.
CASSRSTGVGDDGYTF
TGCGCCAGCAGCCGATCGACAGGGGTTGGGGACGATGGCTACACCTTC
>.|TRBJ2-3|14|TRBV3-1/TRBV3-2|.
CASSRQDYTDTQYF
TGTGCCAGCAGCCGACAGGACTACACAGATACGCAGTATTTT
>TRBD1|TRBJ1-2|14|TRBV5-1|.
CASSGGQDYYGYTF
TGCGCCAGCAGCGGGGGACAGGACTACTATGGCTACACCTTC
>TRBD2|TRBJ2-3|17|TRBV5-4|.
CASSLGLAGGRADTQYF
TGTGCCAGCAGCTTGGGACTAGCGGGGGGGAGGGCAGATACGCAGTATTTT
>TRBD2|TRBJ2-5|16|TRBV5-4|.
CASSQGASGGTRAQYF
TGTGCCAGCAGTCAGGGGGCTAGCGGGGGGACGAGGGCCCAGTACTTC
>TRBD1|TRBJ2-6|17|TRBV28|.
CASSLGQGASGANVLTF
TGTGCCAGCAGTTTGGGGCAGGGGGCCTCTGGGGCCAACGTCCTGACTTTC
>.|TRBJ2-3|14|TRBV6-2/TRBV6-3|.
CASSSKQGTDTQYF
TGTGCCAGCAGTTCAAAACAGGGCACAGATACGCAGTATTTT
>.|TRBJ1-1|12|TRBV27|.
CASRVGGTEAFF
TGTGCCAGCAGGGTGGGGGGAACTGAAGCTTTCTTT
>.|TRBJ2-4|16|TRBV6-2/TRBV6-3|.
CASSYRAATTKNIQYF
TGTGCCAGCAGTTACCGGGCAGCGACGACCAAAAACATTCAGTACTTC
>.|TRBJ2-3|16|TRBV6-2/TRBV6-3|once
CASSSRGGPSTDTQYF
TGTGCCAGCAGTTCCAGGGGGGGCCCCAGCACAGATACGCAGTATTTT
>.|TRBJ2-2|15|TRBV4-3|.
CASSQSPGVPGELFF
TGCGCCAGCAGCCAATCCCCAGGGGTCCCCGGGGAGCTGTTTTTT
>TRBD1|TRBJ1-2|14|TRBV19|.
CASYGDRAGYGYTF
TGTGCCAGTTATGGCGACAGGGCGGGCTATGGCTACACCTTC